A single sample gave rise to the 23 T cell receptor beta chains below, sequenced in a study of cytomegalovirus exposure and HLA in healthy donors. The table came from immunoSEQ multiplex PCR; TCRdb's copy has only in-frame clones and leaves some out. Of roughly 250,000 clones listed, around 88% were seen once; the top ten hold roughly 1.2%. The sequencing sample was made of PBMCs. These receptors came from a woman aged 25 to 39 in good health and CMV-seropositive.

V usage is TRBV2 and J usage is TRBJ1-2, with a possible D match to TRBD1 (5 bases). Germline-derived CDR1 and CDR2 are SNHLY and FYNNEI. There are 13 residues in the CDR3. Trimming pared 9 bases from V and 0 bases from J, leaving 11 bases between. This CDR3 is CARLGRANYGYTF. The CDR3 DNA reads TGTGCCAGGCTTGGCAGGGCTAACTATGGCTACACCTTC.

This chain connects TRBV5-8 to TRBJ1-1; TRBD1 aligns across 7 bases. Per the germline V gene, CDR1 is SGHTS and CDR2 is YDEGEE. V was clipped by 9 bases and J by 6 bases; unmatched bases: 14. The CDR3 is 14 residues long. The CDR3 DNA reads as TGTGCCACCAGGGTGAGGGGGCGCGACCCTGAAGCTTTCTTT. Its translation: CATRVRGRDPEAFF.

V usage is TRBV6-1 and J usage is TRBJ1-1; D is ambiguous. V dropped 4 bases and J dropped 1 base, with 13 bases sitting between them. Germline V lookup: CDR1 MNHNS, CDR2 SASEGT. The CDR3 consists of 15 residues. The CDR3 bases are TGTGCCAGCAGTGTTCCAGATACCTCGAACACTGAAGCTTTCTTT. Translation: CASSVPDTSNTEAFF.

This clone was seen just once. The chain carries TRBV10-2 and TRBJ2-2; maybe TRBD2 (6 bases). The CDR3 length is 15 residues. The germline V gene has CDR1 WSHSY and CDR2 SAAADI. Deletions cut 4 bases from V and 3 bases from J, with 12 bases between. The CDR3 sequence is CASSGRDGYTGELFF. The DNA of the CDR3 is TGCGCCAGCAGTGGGAGGGACGGCTACACCGGGGAGCTGTTTTTT.

J is TRBJ2-1 and V is TRBV27, with 7 bases aligning to TRBD2. The CDR3 is 14 residues long. Germline V gene sequence: CDR1 MNHEY, CDR2 SMNVEV (reference sequence). V lost 3 bases, J lost 3 bases, and 2 bases stayed unmatched. CDR3 in DNA: TGTGCCAGCAGTTTCCAGCGGGGCTACAATGAGCAGTTCTTC. This gives the protein CASSFQRGYNEQFF.

The chain combines TRBV7-9 with TRBJ2-7; 7 nucleotides line up with TRBD2. The CDR3 runs to 16 residues. Germline-derived CDR1 and CDR2 are SEHNR and FQNEAQ (reference sequence). Trimming removed 5 bases from V and 0 bases from J; junction bases left unmatched: 10. The CDR3 DNA reads TGTGCCAGCAGCCCCGCTAGCGGCATAAACTCCTACGAGCAGTACTTC. It specifies CASSPASGINSYEQYF.

V is TRBV25-1 and J is TRBJ1-1, with a tentative D call TRBD1 (5 bases). The CDR3 length is 13 residues. Per germline, CDR1 MGHDK and CDR2 SYGVNS. V was pared by 1 base and J by 5 bases, with 8 bases between. CDR3 loop: CASSELRGTEAFF. CDR3 nucleotides: TGTGCCAGCAGTGAATTAAGGGGAACTGAAGCTTTCTTT.

The chain links TRBV25-1 to TRBJ2-1; TRBD2 agrees at 10 bases. The CDR3 is 16 residues long. V lost 2 bases and J lost 4; bases outside the gene matches: 5. Germline loops: CDR1 MGHDK, CDR2 SYGVNS. Here the CDR3 reads CASSETSGRAYNEQFF. In nucleotides, the CDR3 is TGTGCCAGCAGTGAAACAAGCGGGAGGGCGTACAATGAGCAGTTCTTC.

The V and J genes are TRBV5-1 and TRBJ2-5, with 10 bases lining up with TRBD1. Germline lookup yields CDR1 SGHRS and CDR2 YFSETQ. The length of the CDR3 is 14 residues. V shed 5 bases, J shed 3 bases, and the junction held 4 bases outside the gene matches. The CDR3 DNA sequence: TGCGCCAGCAGATCAGGGACAGGGGAAGAGACCCAGTACTTC. Protein: CASRSGTGEETQYF. The variable domain in full, completed from reference TRBV5-1 and TRBJ2-5, reads KAGVTQTPRYLIKTRGQQVTLSCSPISGHRSVSWYQQTPGQGLQFLFEYFSETQRNKGNFPGRFSGRQFSNSRSEMNVSTLELGDSALYLCASRSGTGEETQYFGPGTRLLVL.

The chain couples TRBV2 to TRBJ2-1; D is perhaps TRBD2 (6 bases). Trimming cost V 11 bases and J 7 bases, with 18 bases left between them. The CDR3 length is 13 residues. Germline lookup yields CDR1 SNHLY and CDR2 FYNNEI. CDR3 DNA sequence: TGTGCCGGAAAGGCGGGGTTTGGGAATGAGCAGTTCTTC. The encoded protein is CAGKAGFGNEQFF. Variable domain in full (rest from reference TRBV2 and TRBJ2-1): EPEVTQTPSHQVTQMGQEVILRCVPISNHLYFYWYRQILGQKVEFLVSFYNNEISEKSEIFDDQFSVERPDGSNFTLKIRSTKLEDSAMYFCAGKAGFGNEQFFGPGTRLTVL.

This rearrangement joins TRBV28 to TRBJ1-5; possibly TRBD1 for D (6 bases). CDR3 length: 16 residues. V lost 7 bases, J lost 5 bases, and 21 bases lay in between. Germline assignment: CDR1 MDHEN and CDR2 SYDVKM. CDR3 loop: CASTYRTTGRDQPQHF. CDR3 coding DNA: TGTGCCAGCACTTATAGGACGACAGGTCGGGATCAGCCCCAGCATTTT.

In its sample, this clone was seen once. The V and J genes are TRBV6-1 and TRBJ2-5, with TRBD1 matching 7 bases. The CDR3 has 14 amino acids. V was pared by 1 base and J by 5 bases, with 4 bases of the junction left unmatched. Germline V lookup: CDR1 MNHNS, CDR2 SASEGT. DNA of the CDR3: TGTGCCAGCAGTGAAGGAGGGGGCTGGGAGACCCAGTACTTC. It specifies CASSEGGGWETQYF.

The gene calls are TRBV5-6 and TRBJ2-3; possibly TRBD2 for D (5 bases). From germline, CDR1 is SGHDT and CDR2 YYEEEE. V was pared by 0 bases and J by 4 bases, with 9 bases between. CDR3 length: 14 residues. In DNA form, the CDR3 reads TGTGCCAGCAGCTTGGGGGGAGTACCAGATACGCAGTATTTT. Amino acids: CASSLGGVPDTQYF.

The rearrangement uses TRBV7-2 and TRBJ2-7; tentative D call: TRBD1 (5 bases). Germline assignment: CDR1 SGHTA and CDR2 FQGNSA. Trimming cost V 2 bases and J 5 bases, with 10 bases left between them. This CDR3 contains 13 residues. The CDR3 sequence is CASSLTSGNEQYF. In DNA, the CDR3 is TGTGCCAGCAGCTTAACCTCAGGGAACGAGCAGTACTTC.

The chain employs TRBV5-4 and TRBJ2-5; D is ambiguous. CDR1 is SGHNT and CDR2 is YYREEE in the germline V gene (reference sequence). V lost 3 bases and J lost 4, with 4 bases in between. CDR3 size: 11 residues. The CDR3 DNA follows: TGTGCCAGCAGCTCCGGAGAGACCCAGTACTTC. This codes for CASSSGETQYF.

The rearrangement joins TRBV6-1 to TRBJ2-7, with TRBD2 identical over 10 bases. Germline CDR1 and CDR2: MNHNS and SASEGT. V lost 3 bases and J lost 5; bases outside the gene matches: 13. The CDR3 runs to 17 residues. The CDR3 sequence is CASSESFFSGRSNEQYF. CDR3 DNA: TGTGCCAGCAGTGAGAGCTTCTTTAGCGGGAGGAGTAACGAGCAGTACTTC.

This clone was picked up one time. The CDR3 is CASSYLRAGGAGGYTF. CDR3 DNA: TGTGCCAGCAGTTACCTCCGGGCAGGGGGCGCAGGTGGCTACACCTTC. The chain links TRBV6-5 to TRBJ1-2; TRBD1 matches 8 bases. V lost 2 bases and J lost 7; bases outside the gene matches: 12. Looked up from germline, CDR1 is MNHEY and CDR2 is SVGAGI. There are 16 residues in the CDR3.

V and J are TRBV19 and TRBJ2-3; D gene ambiguous. CDR1 and CDR2 from the germline V gene are LNHDA and SQIVND (reference sequence). V was shortened by 3 bases and J by 0 bases, with 7 bases between the two germline ends. The CDR3 totals 14 residues. CDR3 bases: TGTGCCAGTAGTATCCCGAGGAGCACAGATACGCAGTATTTT. This sequence encodes CASSIPRSTDTQYF.

The chain combines TRBV18 with TRBJ1-5; D remains ambiguous. Deletions cut 1 base from V and 0 bases from J, with 7 bases between. The germline V gene encodes CDR1 KGHSH and CDR2 LQKENI. The CDR3 has 15 residues. CDR3 bases: TGTGCCAGCTCACCACTCGGAGGTAGCAATCAGCCCCAGCATTTT. Translation: CASSPLGGSNQPQHF.

The chain carries TRBV18 and TRBJ1-5, with D hard to call. Germline CDR1 reads KGHSH; CDR2 reads LQKENI. The V and J ends lost 3 bases and 2 bases respectively, with 14 bases between them. The CDR3 runs to 16 residues. The CDR3 region is CASSPVGPEGNQPQHF. The CDR3 bases are TGTGCCAGCTCACCCGTAGGCCCCGAGGGCAATCAGCCCCAGCATTTT.

V is TRBV19 and J is TRBJ1-5; 9 bases line up with TRBD1. This CDR3 is built from 15 residues. Germline CDR1 reads LNHDA; CDR2 reads SQIVND (reference sequence). V lost 6 bases to trimming and J lost 3 bases; unmatched junction nucleotides: 6. CDR3: CASRPWDRDNQPQHF. CDR3 DNA sequence: TGTGCCAGTAGGCCCTGGGACAGGGACAATCAGCCCCAGCATTTT.

Ten or more counts support this clone. Compared with germline, one end of the junction differs, possibly owing to a read error. The V and J genes are TRBV7-7 and TRBJ2-2; 7 bases fit TRBD2. The CDR3 has 16 amino acids. Looked up from germline, CDR1 is SSHAT and CDR2 is FNYEAQ (reference sequence). CDR3 coding DNA: TGTGCTAGCAGCTTATCCGGGACTATCAACACCGGGGAGCTGTTTTTT. Translating it yields CASSLSGTINTGELFF.

J is TRBJ1-1 and V is TRBV27; perhaps TRBD1 as D (5 bases). The CDR3 contains 15 residues. Germline CDR1 and CDR2: MNHEY and SMNVEV (reference sequence). V lost 1 base and J 1 base, leaving 10 bases between the germline ends. In DNA form, the CDR3 reads TGTGCCAGCAGTTTATGGGCGGGACCGAACACTGAAGCTTTCTTT. The encoded protein is CASSLWAGPNTEAFF.